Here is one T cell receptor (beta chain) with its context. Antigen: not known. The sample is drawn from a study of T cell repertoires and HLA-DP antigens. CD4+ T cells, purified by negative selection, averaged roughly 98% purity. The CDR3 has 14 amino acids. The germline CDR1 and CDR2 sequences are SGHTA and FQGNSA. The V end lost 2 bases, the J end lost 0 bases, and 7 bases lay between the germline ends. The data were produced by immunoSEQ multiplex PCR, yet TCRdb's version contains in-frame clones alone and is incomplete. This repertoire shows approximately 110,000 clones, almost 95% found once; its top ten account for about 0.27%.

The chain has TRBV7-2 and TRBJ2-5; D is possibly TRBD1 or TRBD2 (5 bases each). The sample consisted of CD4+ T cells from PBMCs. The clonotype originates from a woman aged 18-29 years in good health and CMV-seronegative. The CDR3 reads CASSLLGDQETQYF. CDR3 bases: TGTGCCAGCAGCTTACTGGGGGACCAAGAGACCCAGTACTTC.